Listed here are 23 T cell receptor beta chains from one sample, sequenced in a study of post-analysis software for immune sequencing data. Findings and caveats of the study: Roughly 5 TRBV segments, TRBV5-6, TRBV5-1 and TRBV20-1 among them, were found more frequent in patients than controls.

These receptors have no identified antigens. TCR beta cDNA libraries had unique molecular identifiers. TCRdb reanalysed the PCR reads using MiXCR and keeps one entry per CDR3 protein. The table lists some 690,000 distinct CDR3 sequences, 55% to 70% of them singletons. The sequencing input was blood. The receptors stem from a girl aged 2 to 9 with multiple sclerosis.

The genes are TRBV2 and TRBJ1-2, with D unclear. Germline CDR1 SNHLY, CDR2 FYNNEI. The CDR3 consists of 13 residues. Trimming cost V 6 bases and J 1 base, with 9 bases left between them. The CDR3 loop is CASSPSVNYGYTF. The CDR3 DNA is TGTGCCAGCAGCCCGTCCGTTAACTATGGCTACACCTTC.

The V and J genes are TRBV11-2 and TRBJ2-7; the D gene is possibly TRBD1 (6 bases). Germline-derived CDR1 and CDR2 are SGHAT and FQNNGV. The CDR3 contains 15 residues. V was shortened by 7 bases and J by 2 bases, with 18 bases between the two germline ends. The CDR3 region is CASTLGAGAAYEQYF. DNA for the CDR3: TGTGCCAGCACCCTGGGGGCAGGGGCTGCCTACGAGCAGTACTTC. The entire variable domain, with the rest obtained from reference TRBV11-2 and TRBJ2-7, is as follows: EAGVAQSPRYKIIEKRQSVAFWCNPISGHATLYWYQQILGQGPKLLIQFQNNGVVDDSQLPKDRFSAERLKGVDSTLKIQPAKLEDSAVYLCASTLGAGAAYEQYFGPGTRLTVT.

In its sample, this clonotype was seen a few times. The V call is TRBV12-3 or TRBV12-4, the J call TRBJ2-3, with D perhaps being TRBD1 or TRBD2 (5 bases each). V was pared by 4 bases and J by 0 bases, with 11 bases between. The CDR3 is made up of 15 amino acids. In DNA, the CDR3 is TGTGCCAGCAGTTCCGGGACCCAAAGCACAGATACGCAGTATTTT. This gives the protein CASSSGTQSTDTQYF.

The chain employs TRBV6-1 and TRBJ2-6; D remains ambiguous. The CDR3 sequence is 13 residues long. V was shortened by 8 bases and J by 0 bases, with 5 bases between the two germline ends. Germline V CDR1 and CDR2: MNHNS, SASEGT. The CDR3 loop reads CASAASGANVLTF. Written as DNA, the CDR3 is TGTGCCAGCGCGGCCTCTGGGGCCAACGTCCTGACTTTC.

The chain couples TRBV15 to TRBJ1-2; D unresolved. V gave up 1 base and J gave up 4 bases, with 13 bases separating them. In germline, CDR1 is LNHNV, CDR2 YYDKDF (reference sequence). This CDR3 contains 15 residues. In nucleotides, the CDR3 is TGTGCCACCAGCAGAGGCGCCACTAGGGCCTATGGCTACACCTTC. This gives the protein CATSRGATRAYGYTF.

This clonotype was observed a handful of times. The chain employs TRBV29-1 and TRBJ2-3; 12 nucleotides line up with TRBD2. The CDR3 runs to 17 residues. After removal of 5 bases from V and 2 bases from J, the junction contained 11 bases not matched to a gene. Looked up from germline, CDR1 is SQVTM and CDR2 is ANQGSEA. The CDR3 DNA reads as TGCAGCGTTCTCCAGCAGACTAGCGGGGGACCCACAGATACGCAGTATTTT. Protein: CSVLQQTSGGPTDTQYF.

This sequence joins TRBV24-1 and TRBJ2-1, with a tentative D call TRBD2 (5 bases). The germline V and J ends were trimmed by 2 bases and 8 bases, with 6 bases remaining between them. From germline, CDR1 is KGHDR and CDR2 SFDVKD. The CDR3 runs to 12 residues. The DNA of the CDR3 is TGTGCCACCAGTGATTGGGGAGATGAGCAGTTCTTC. This gives the protein CATSDWGDEQFF.

The V and J genes are TRBV6-2 or TRBV6-3 and TRBJ2-7; D gene ambiguous. The J call may be in error: the DNA end matches TRBJ2-5 better. The CDR3 extends over 12 amino acids. CDR1 MNHEY and CDR2 SVGEGT come from the germline V gene. This CDR3 is CASSVQAETQYF. The CDR3, as DNA: TGTGCCAGCAGTGTCCAGGCGGAGACCCAGTACTTC.

The chain links TRBV12-3 or TRBV12-4 to TRBJ2-1, with 10 bases aligning to TRBD2. The CDR3 has 13 amino acids. V trimming: 6 bases; J trimming: 10 bases; junction bases outside the gene matches: 6. CDR3 DNA sequence: TGTGCCAGCAGGGGACTAGCGAATCGGGAGCAGTTCTTC. Protein product: CASRGLANREQFF.

This clonotype has only a few counts. The chain recombines TRBV20-1 with TRBJ2-5; weak D call: TRBD2 (6 bases). CDR3 length: 17 residues. Germline loops: CDR1 DFQATT, CDR2 SNEGSKA (reference sequence). Between the trimmed V and J ends, which lost 5 bases and 0 bases, there was a span of 22 bases. As DNA, the CDR3 is TGCAGTGCTTTCCGGGACTCCATTGGGGCATACCAAGAGACCCAGTACTTC. It yields the protein CSAFRDSIGAYQETQYF.

The chain employs TRBV5-1 and TRBJ1-2; D gene unclear. The germline V gene has CDR1 SGHRS and CDR2 YFSETQ. The length of the CDR3 is 14 residues. Trimming took 4 bases from V and 3 from J, leaving 13 bases between them. The CDR3 loop is CASSPAGLDYGYTF. CDR3 nucleotides: TGCGCCAGCAGCCCGGCCGGGTTGGACTATGGCTACACCTTC.

In this sample, this clonotype turned up many times. This chain links TRBV7-2 with TRBJ2-3; D may be TRBD1 (6 bases). V lost 2 bases and J lost 0, with 6 bases in between. This CDR3 is 14 amino acids long. Germline V gene lookup returns CDR1 SGHTA and CDR2 FQGNSA. The CDR3 region is CASSLRGSTDTQYF. The CDR3 DNA sequence: TGTGCCAGCAGCTTAAGGGGGAGCACAGATACGCAGTATTTT.

The V call is TRBV6-6, the J call TRBJ2-5; TRBD1 might be the D (6 bases). The germline V gene has CDR1 MNHNY and CDR2 SVGAGI (reference sequence). Trimming cost V 0 bases and J 7 bases, with 12 bases left between them. The CDR3 totals 14 residues. CDR3 sequence reads: CASSYSTIQGTQYF. Here the CDR3 DNA reads TGTGCCAGCAGTTACTCAACTATACAGGGGACCCAGTACTTC.

This clonotype was found a few times. The chain links TRBV5-1 to TRBJ2-7; tentatively, D is TRBD2 (7 bases). CDR3 length: 15 residues. CDR1 is SGHRS, CDR2 YFSETQ, per germline. V dropped 4 bases and J dropped 2 bases, with 16 bases sitting between them. CDR3 bases: TGCGCCAGCAGCCCTCTGGGAGGGGGGACCTACGAGCAGTACTTC. Its protein product is CASSPLGGGTYEQYF.

V gene TRBV15 combines with J gene TRBJ2-7, with 11 bases lining up with TRBD2. Germline lookup yields CDR1 LNHNV and CDR2 YYDKDF (reference sequence). Trimming cost V 1 base and J 4 bases; bases outside gene matches: 6. This CDR3 is built from 16 residues. As DNA, the CDR3 is TGTGCCACCAGCAGAGTAACCGGGACTAGCGGTTACGAGCAGTACTTC. As protein: CATSRVTGTSGYEQYF. Full variable domain (missing parts from reference TRBV15 and TRBJ2-7): DAMVIQNPRYQVTQFGKPVTLSCSQTLNHNVMYWYQQKSSQAPKLLFHYYDKDFNNEADTPDNFQSRRPNTSFCFLDIRSPGLGDTAMYLCATSRVTGTSGYEQYFGPGTRLTVT.

This clonotype was counted at least ten times. The chain uses TRBV10-3 and TRBJ1-5; TRBD1 is a possible D gene (5 bases). Germline CDR1 ENHRY, CDR2 SYGVKD. This CDR3 has 14 residues. Trimming stripped 3 bases from V and 3 bases from J, with 9 bases between. CDR3 DNA sequence: TGTGCCATCAGTGAACAGGCGATCAATCAGCCCCAGCATTTT. Protein sequence: CAISEQAINQPQHF.

This clonotype came up a few times. The rearrangement links TRBV5-1 to TRBJ2-7; a weak D match, TRBD1 (6 bases). Germline V gene lookup returns CDR1 SGHRS and CDR2 YFSETQ. V lost 5 bases, J lost 3 bases, and 12 bases lay in between. The CDR3 runs to 13 residues. CDR3 sequence (DNA): TGCGCCAGCAGTTTAGGACAGTTCTACGAGCAGTACTTC. Amino acid sequence: CASSLGQFYEQYF.

V is TRBV19 and J is TRBJ1-5; TRBD1 aligns across 7 bases. Trimming cost V 5 bases and J 1 base; bases outside gene matches: 8. The CDR3 spans 16 residues. CDR1 and CDR2 from the germline V gene are LNHDA and SQIVND (reference sequence). The CDR3 nucleotides read TGTGCCAGTAGTGTCAAACAGGGGATGAGCAATCAGCCCCAGCATTTT. Translated, it gives CASSVKQGMSNQPQHF.

The chain recombines TRBV5-1 with TRBJ2-1; D perhaps matches TRBD2 (5 bases). The V gene's germline CDR1 is SGHRS and CDR2 YFSETQ. V was pared by 0 bases and J by 9 bases, with 13 bases between. CDR3 size: 14 residues. CDR3 sequence reads: CASSLGRGDGEQFF. DNA of the CDR3: TGCGCCAGCAGCTTGGGTCGGGGAGATGGTGAGCAGTTCTTC.

The chain joins TRBV7-9 to TRBJ2-7; 12 bases agree with TRBD2. This CDR3 contains 16 residues. J gave up 5 bases and V 5 bases, and 10 bases lay outside the gene matches. The germline CDR1 and CDR2 sequences are SEHNR and FQNEAQ (reference sequence). In nucleotides, the CDR3 is TGTGCCAGCAGCCCACACAGACTAGCGGGAGTTAACGAGCAGTACTTC. This codes for CASSPHRLAGVNEQYF.

The chain links TRBV29-1 to TRBJ2-4; D is ambiguous. Germline CDR1 reads SQVTM; CDR2 reads ANQGSEA. CDR3 length: 14 amino acids. V was cut by 7 bases and J by 1 base, with 14 bases left in between. CDR3 protein: CSAAARLAKNIQYF. CDR3 sequence (DNA): TGCAGCGCCGCCGCAAGGTTGGCCAAAAACATTCAGTACTTC.

This clonotype was seen a few times. This chain links TRBV27 with TRBJ2-7; TRBD1 might be the D (6 bases). CDR1 and CDR2 from the germline V gene are MNHEY and SMNVEV (reference sequence). With 5 bases removed from V and 1 base from J, the gap between germline ends came to 12 bases. This CDR3 has 14 amino acids. CDR3 amino acids: CASSPRQVSYEQYF. CDR3 nucleotides: TGTGCCAGCAGTCCAAGACAGGTATCCTACGAGCAGTACTTC.

This chain uses TRBV29-1 with TRBJ1-2; the match to TRBD1 covers 7 bases. Germline lookup yields CDR1 SQVTM and CDR2 ANQGSEA. The CDR3 is 14 residues long. V lost 4 bases and J lost 3; bases outside the gene matches: 8. The DNA for the CDR3 is TGCAGCGTTGTAACACAGGGGTTAGACTATGGCTACACCTTC. The encoded protein is CSVVTQGLDYGYTF.